This T cell receptor beta chain was recorded in a study of CD8 T cells in ankylosing spondylitis. Findings of the study overall: Disease-linked clones reportedly showed significant enrichment in matched ankylosing spondylitis synovial fluid.

As the method for making TCR beta libraries, quantitative 5'-RACE with molecular barcodes was used. In TCRdb, the 5' RACE reads were re-called with MiXCR into one record per CDR3 protein. The sample shows about 120,000 distinct CDR3 sequences, approximately 15% of them seen only once. This clonotype has a handful of counts. What it binds is unknown. The sample was blood, either unsorted or a sorted T cell fraction (not recorded which). This clonotype was sampled from a female donor with ankylosing spondylitis or in good health (not recorded which).

The CDR3 region is CAISGGQGRLGNEQFF. For the CDR3, the DNA is TGTGCCATCAGTGGGGGACAGGGGCGGCTCGGGAATGAGCAGTTCTTC. The rearrangement links TRBV10-3 to TRBJ2-1, with TRBD1 matching 10 bases. Germline CDR1 is ENHRY and CDR2 is SYGVKD. J was trimmed by 7 bases and V by 4 bases; bases with no gene match: 10. CDR3 length equals 16 residues.